The rows below give T cell receptor beta chains drawn from one sample of a study of blood T cells in healthy people across ages. TCRdb reprocessed the 5' RACE reads with MiXCR, giving one entry per CDR3 protein. The repertoire includes under 2 million distinct CDR3 sequences, roughly 32% of them detected once, and approximately 10% sits in the top ten. The sequenced sample was blood. These receptors were obtained from a woman in her 30s in good health. Both conserved end residues are part of each CDR3. Fields, in order: J gene, V gene, CDR3 protein.

TRBJ2-7 TRBV5-1 CASSQVGPWEERYF
. TRBV5-4 CASSGAGTGKGEQYF
TRBJ2-7 TRBV6-5 CASSYSEGAKSTSEQYF
TRBJ2-1 TRBV5-1 CASSHGLAGVKQFF
TRBJ1-5 TRBV28 CASRSPETGNQPQHF
TRBJ2-3 TRBV9 CASSVGPEASTDTQYF
TRBJ1-4 TRBV7-6 CASSPRGGINEKLFF
TRBJ2-1 TRBV7-3 CASSTPGDSPRREQFF
TRBJ2-1 TRBV29-1 CSVRTGAYNEQFF
TRBJ2-1 TRBV9 CASSGTGTYNEQFF
TRBJ2-3 TRBV7-8 CASSLEVESSTDTQYF
TRBJ1-5 TRBV2 CASSQTVISNQPQHF
TRBJ1-1 TRBV2 CASSGVRGRQSTEAFF
TRBJ2-6 TRBV5-1 CASRDPPSGANVLTF
. TRBV20-1 CSARVRTSGYEQYF
TRBJ2-1 TRBV10-3 CAISPGTYNEQFF
TRBJ1-3 TRBV29-1 CSVEDGNRAGNTIYF
TRBJ2-3 TRBV2 CASSQRQGGFTDTQYF
TRBJ2-1 TRBV6-5 CASSRPLNSYNEQFF
TRBJ2-3 TRBV28 CASSPWLDRDTDTQYF
TRBJ2-1 TRBV11-2 CASSSTKSYNEQFF
TRBJ2-3 TRBV7-3 CASSLDLQDTQYF
TRBJ2-5 TRBV6-2/TRBV6-3 CATRRGGRRETQYF
. TRBV21-1 CASSRGDHGPEQYF
TRBJ2-5 TRBV30 CAWSLDGGGEQYF
TRBJ2-3 TRBV27 CASSPVLPGTDTQYF
TRBJ2-4 TRBV20-1 CSAWKAGLKEQYF
TRBJ2-7 TRBV13 CAGSLSGTGDPQYF
TRBJ2-1 TRBV6-1 CASSEFVGGRTYNEQFF
TRBJ2-3 TRBV24-1 CATSDPGQGEDTQYF
TRBJ2-4 TRBV9 CASSVDGGLAGQGAKNIQYF
TRBJ2-1 TRBV20-1 CSAPRFSAHTVAGGGNEQFF
TRBJ1-6 TRBV7-9 CASSFNRASPLHF
TRBJ2-2 TRBV5-1 CASSGTSAGELFF
TRBJ2-3 TRBV7-3 CASSRTGSADTQYF
TRBJ1-3 TRBV4-1 CASSQAPPGGGGNTIYF
TRBJ1-1 TRBV27 CASSFTGRGNTEAFF
TRBJ2-1 TRBV29-1 CSVEGLAGGSEQFF
TRBJ1-1 TRBV5-1 CASSLGPTNTEAFF
TRBJ2-3 TRBV29-1 CSGVLIARNSTDTQYF
TRBJ2-7 TRBV6-6 CATGRELSYEQYF
TRBJ2-3 TRBV20-1 CSAEIAGGPIDTQYF
TRBJ2-1 TRBV5-1 CASSLYGKAPYNEQFF
TRBJ1-1 TRBV3-1 CASSPPWSRTEAFF
TRBJ2-7 TRBV5-1 CASSSGGVRGSSSYEQYF
TRBJ2-7 TRBV15 CATSREGPLGEQYF
TRBJ2-7 TRBV27 CASSPSPLGSSYEQYF
TRBJ2-5 TRBV4-1 CASSKQGPLGKEAQYF
TRBJ1-5 TRBV6-1 CASSEERGGPQHF
TRBJ2-1 TRBV10-3 CAISDLESGNSNNEQFF